This TCR beta chain was captured in a study of long-term antiretroviral therapy in people with HIV. Study outcomes and limitations: Patients on ART gained diversity, which nonetheless stayed below transplant donor controls. Clones that expanded before ART (that is, prior to treatment) dominated the repertoire at all time points.

As regards this clone: Antigen: not known.

Germline V gives CDR1 GTSNPN, CDR2 SVGIG (reference sequence). Trimming cost V 2 bases and J 2 bases, with 10 bases left between them. The CDR3 extends over 14 amino acids. With survey level as its setting, the immunoSEQ assay was v3.0. Sequencing used immunoSEQ multiplex PCR; TCRdb keeps in-frame clones, though not all of them. The sample includes 25,000 to 30,000 clones, roughly 89% of them seen just once. The sequence was obtained from a woman aged 18-29 years with HIV. The chain carries TRBV30 and TRBJ1-5, with D possibly being TRBD1 (5 bases). Specimen: unsorted PBMCs, collected 1.8 years after starting antiretroviral therapy. The CDR3 DNA reads as TGTGCCTGGAGTTCGGGGCGAGGCAATCAGCCCCAGCATTTT. Translation: CAWSSGRGNQPQHF. Drawing the rest from reference TRBV30 and TRBJ1-5, the complete variable domain is SQTIHQWPATLVQPVGSPLSLECTVEGTSNPNLYWYRQAAGRGLQLLFYSVGIGQISSEVPQNLSASRPQDRQFILSSKKLLLSDSGFYLCAWSSGRGNQPQHFGDGTRLSIL.